One and the same sample provided the 15 T cell receptor beta chains below, sequenced in a study of vaccination and CD4 T cells after COVID-19. Treatment denoted: roughly ten-day PBMC culture with coronavirus spike peptide pools or control peptides (ViraFEST assay). Those CD4+ T cells from the unexposed donor predate the COVID-19 pandemic (2011-2018). These receptors have no identified antigens. Scientists ran DNA taken from cultured CD4+ T cells through the Oncomine TCR Beta short-read assay for sequencing. Scientists extracted genomic DNA from CD4+ T cells grown in culture. Each CDR3 protein is one row after TCRdb ran MiXCR on the PCR reads. The sample contains roughly 12,000 distinct CDR3 sequences, around 37% of which appear only once. The sample taken for sequencing was CD4+ T cells from blood, cultured in vitro. The origin of the receptors is a human donor in good health.

This clonotype was seen more than once but under ten times. This rearrangement joins TRBV19 to TRBJ1-5; D gene unclear. V lost 3 bases to trimming and J lost 7 bases, with 16 bases between them. Germline CDR1 reads LNHDA; CDR2 reads SQIVND (reference sequence). The CDR3 covers 15 residues. The CDR3 coding sequence is TGTGCCAGTAGTATTGGGCAACTGCAGTTCCAGCCCCAGCATTTT. Amino acid sequence: CASSIGQLQFQPQHF.

This clonotype was counted only a few times. This rearrangement joins TRBV7-2 to TRBJ2-7; possible D gene TRBD2, 5 bases. The germline CDR1 and CDR2 sequences are SGHTA and FQGNSA. Trimming left V 5 bases short and J 3 bases short, with 17 bases between. The CDR3 is 15 amino acids. The CDR3 here is CASSVGGMTNYEQYF. The DNA of the CDR3 is TGTGCCAGCAGCGTAGGAGGTATGACTAACTACGAGCAGTACTTC. The variable domain in full, with the rest retrieved from reference TRBV7-2 and TRBJ2-7, is GAGVSQSPSNKVTEKGKDVELRCDPISGHTALYWYRQSLGQGLEFLIYFQGNSAPDKSGLPSDRFSAERTGGSVSTLTIQRTQQEDSAVYLCASSVGGMTNYEQYFGPGTRLTVT.

This clonotype was counted a few times. The chain couples TRBV19 to TRBJ2-5; 10 nucleotides line up with TRBD1. V shed 1 base and J 2 bases; nucleotides not matched to a gene: 4. CDR3 length equals 16 residues. Germline-derived CDR1 and CDR2 are LNHDA and SQIVND (reference sequence). CDR3 sequence: CASSIARTGGQETQYF. The CDR3 DNA follows: TGTGCCAGTAGTATAGCCCGGACAGGGGGACAAGAGACCCAGTACTTC.

This clonotype occurred once. V usage is TRBV7-9 and J usage is TRBJ2-1, with D possibly matching TRBD2 (5 bases). Trimming pared 5 bases from V and 6 bases from J, leaving 20 bases between. CDR1 SEHNR and CDR2 FQNEAQ come from the germline V gene (reference sequence). The CDR3 has 16 residues. The CDR3 here is CASSPSHGLNVNEQFF. CDR3 DNA: TGTGCCAGCAGCCCATCCCACGGACTGAATGTCAATGAGCAGTTCTTC.

V and J are TRBV28 and TRBJ2-7; D ambiguous. V was pared by 7 bases and J by 2 bases, with 9 bases between. In germline, CDR1 is MDHEN, CDR2 SYDVKM. The CDR3 sequence is 12 residues long. The CDR3: CASKGNPYEQYF. CDR3 in DNA: TGTGCCAGCAAAGGAAACCCCTACGAGCAGTACTTC.

CDR3 bases: TGCAGTGCAGGGGGACTAGCGGGTGGAGGTGAGCAGTTCTTC. It specifies CSAGGLAGGGEQFF. This chain joins TRBV20-1 and TRBJ2-1; 12 bases align to TRBD2. This CDR3 comprises 14 residues. V lost 6 bases and J lost 9; bases outside the gene matches: 9. Germline loops: CDR1 DFQATT, CDR2 SNEGSKA (reference sequence).

The chain uses TRBV7-8 and TRBJ2-7; D perhaps matches TRBD2 (6 bases). The CDR3 loop spans 15 amino acids. Germline values: CDR1 SGHVS, CDR2 FQNEAQ. The V gene lost 4 bases and the J gene lost 4 bases, with 17 bases spanning the gap. The CDR3 sequence is CASSSWEATVYEQYF. The CDR3 DNA follows: TGTGCCAGCAGCTCATGGGAGGCCACCGTGTACGAGCAGTACTTC.

The chain couples TRBV6-5 to TRBJ1-3, with 7 bases identical to TRBD1. Germline V lookup: CDR1 MNHEY, CDR2 SVGAGI. CDR3 length equals 15 residues. Trimming took 4 bases from V and 0 from J; bases not matched to a gene: 3. In nucleotides, the CDR3 is TGTGCCAGCAGTTCGACAGGGCCCTCTGGAAACACCATATATTTT. This gives the protein CASSSTGPSGNTIYF.

The CDR3 coding sequence is TGCAGTGCTAGGCTCGCGGGACAGGGGGCAAAAACTGAAGCTTTCTTT. Translated, it gives CSARLAGQGAKTEAFF. V and J are TRBV20-1 and TRBJ1-1, with 12 bases matching TRBD1. CDR3 length: 16 residues. The germline CDR1 and CDR2 sequences are DFQATT and SNEGSKA (reference sequence). The V segment lost 3 bases and the J segment 5 bases; nucleotides outside the gene matches: 10.

This clonotype was counted a few times. The rearrangement links TRBV20-1 to TRBJ2-1; TRBD2 agrees at 7 bases. Germline values: CDR1 DFQATT, CDR2 SNEGSKA (reference sequence). With V trimmed by 0 bases and J by 6 bases, 8 bases remained unmatched. The CDR3 runs to 15 residues. The CDR3 nucleotides are TGCAGTGCTAGAGACGCCGGGAGGTTTCCCAATGAGCAGTTCTTC. Translated: CSARDAGRFPNEQFF.

V usage is TRBV12-3 or TRBV12-4 and J usage is TRBJ2-1, with D possibly TRBD2 on 5 matching bases. The CDR3 consists of 15 residues. V lost 3 bases, J lost 0 bases, and 9 bases lay in between. The CDR3: CASSFGTSSYNEQFF. As DNA, the CDR3 is TGTGCCAGCAGTTTCGGTACTAGCTCCTACAATGAGCAGTTCTTC.

Only a few counts were recorded for this clonotype. The rearrangement uses TRBV15 and TRBJ2-7; TRBD1 might be the D (7 bases). The CDR3 spans 13 residues. The germline V and J ends were trimmed by 8 bases and 2 bases, with 13 bases remaining between them. In germline, CDR1 is LNHNV, CDR2 YYDKDF (reference sequence). The CDR3 sequence is CATAGQMTYEQYF. DNA of the CDR3: TGTGCCACCGCGGGACAGATGACCTACGAGCAGTACTTC.

The chain carries TRBV2 and TRBJ2-7; D could derive from TRBD1 or TRBD2 (6 bases each). This CDR3 comprises 17 residues. Trimming left V 1 base short and J 0 bases short, with 16 bases between. CDR1 and CDR2 (germline): SNHLY, FYNNEI. The CDR3 protein is CASSEVLEGDSSYEQYF. For the CDR3, the DNA is TGTGCCAGCAGTGAAGTTTTGGAGGGGGATAGCTCCTACGAGCAGTACTTC.

This clonotype was seen only a few times. The V and J genes are TRBV7-3 and TRBJ2-5; possibly TRBD1 for D (6 bases). CDR3 length: 14 residues. V lost 2 bases to trimming and J lost 4 bases, with 11 bases between them. Germline lookup yields CDR1 SGHTA and CDR2 FQGTGA. The CDR3 is CASSLGGRGETQYF. Written as DNA, the CDR3 is TGTGCCAGCAGCTTAGGGGGCCGCGGAGAGACCCAGTACTTC. The variable domain in full, with the rest retrieved from reference TRBV7-3 and TRBJ2-5, is GAGVSQTPSNKVTEKGKYVELRCDPISGHTALYWYRQSLGQGPEFLIYFQGTGAADDSGLPNDRFFAVRPEGSVSTLKIQRTERGDSAVYLCASSLGGRGETQYFGPGTRLLVL.

This clonotype is termed medium-sized. This rearrangement joins TRBV20-1 to TRBJ1-5; D gene ambiguous. Germline assignment: CDR1 DFQATT and CDR2 SNEGSKA (reference sequence). The CDR3 contains 12 residues. The V gene lost 5 bases and the J gene lost 7 bases, with 12 bases spanning the gap. The CDR3 region has the DNA TGCAGTGCTCCGAGGGCTGGGCAGCCCCAGCATTTT. It is translated as CSAPRAGQPQHF.